This TCR beta chain came from a study of blood T cell repertoires in COVID-19. As for the study in general: The analysed material was cDNA or gDNA that came from T cells, B-cell-depleted T cells, or PBMCs.

Profiling relied on immunoSEQ multiplex PCR, and the TCRdb table lists in-frame clones only, not all of them. The profile covers over 200,000 clones, with about nine tenths appearing a single time and roughly 2.6% taken by the ten largest. V gave up 0 bases and J gave up 8 bases, with 20 bases separating them. Germline V gene lookup returns CDR1 SGDLS and CDR2 YYNGEE. The CDR3 length is 17 residues. This receptor was taken from a man younger than 45 with COVID-19, enrolled during active disease. Sequencing input: peripheral blood. The chain couples TRBV9 to TRBJ1-4, with unresolved D. The CDR3 is CASSVEPYNSWSEKLFF. CDR3 coding DNA: TGTGCCAGCAGCGTAGAGCCCTACAATTCCTGGAGCGAAAAACTGTTTTTT.